The 3 T cell receptor beta chains below come from one sample, sequenced in a study of cytomegalovirus exposure and HLA in healthy donors. Repertoires were generated with immunoSEQ multiplex PCR, while TCRdb's copy carries only in-frame clones and drops some. The table records 90,000 to 150,000 clones, around 89% of them present only once. The sample taken for sequencing was PBMCs. The receptors come from a man between 18 and 35 years old in good health and CMV-seronegative.

The V and J genes are TRBV29-1 and TRBJ1-1; D possibly corresponds to TRBD1 (5 bases). The CDR3 sequence is 12 residues long. The V end lost 3 bases, the J end lost 9 bases, and 14 bases lay between the germline ends. In germline, CDR1 is SQVTM, CDR2 ANQGSEA. CDR3 amino acids: CSVEIYGTQAFF. The DNA for the CDR3 is TGCAGCGTTGAGATTTACGGGACTCAAGCTTTCTTT.

This chain joins TRBV19 and TRBJ2-7; TRBD1 aligns across 9 bases. The CDR3 consists of 14 residues. J gave up 3 bases and V 6 bases, and 6 bases lay outside the gene matches. Looked up from germline, CDR1 is LNHDA and CDR2 is SQIVND (reference sequence). The CDR3 bases are TGTGCCAGTAGCCCGGGACAGGGTCTCTACGAGCAGTACTTC. Its protein is CASSPGQGLYEQYF.

The genes are TRBV28 and TRBJ2-3, with a tentative D call TRBD1 (6 bases). Germline V gene lookup returns CDR1 MDHEN and CDR2 SYDVKM. V was clipped by 1 base and J by 2 bases, with 16 bases between them. CDR3 length: 17 amino acids. CDR3: CASSLSGSGDATDTQYF. Written as DNA, the CDR3 is TGTGCCAGCAGTTTATCGGGTTCAGGGGATGCCACAGATACGCAGTATTTT.